Listed below are T cell receptor beta chains from one sample, sequenced in a study of control samples from healthy donors and cancer patients. Clones were sequenced by immunoSEQ multiplex PCR, and TCRdb holds only the in-frame ones, with some missing. This table has about 100,000 clones, about 90% appearing once. Input material: blood. These receptors all stem from a woman between 45 and 65 years old in good health. Each CDR3 is given without its conserved first and last residue. The D gene is left open where the match is weak.

>TRBV4-1|TRBD1|TRBJ1-5
ASSQRDSYQPQH
>TRBV5-6|.|TRBJ2-5
ASSLGPTWMKTQY
>TRBV6-5|.|TRBJ1-5
ASSYLSGPNQPQH
>TRBV7-3|TRBD2|TRBJ2-1
ASSTRLAGADEQF
>TRBV5-6|.|TRBJ2-1
ASSPIGRSYNEQF
>TRBV7-3|.|TRBJ2-1
ASSSQSGVSYNEQF
>TRBV7-9|.|TRBJ2-7
ASSFDSTATSYEQY
>TRBV4-3|TRBD2|TRBJ2-4
ASSPRLADVAKNIQY
>TRBV18|TRBD2|TRBJ2-1
ASSPKLAGYTNEQF
>TRBV9|TRBD1|TRBJ1-2
ASSARQGAMGGYT
>TRBV5-8|.|TRBJ1-1
ASSLSRGIYTEAF
>TRBV6-5|.|TRBJ2-1
ASSTYVGNNEQF
>TRBV4-1|.|TRBJ2-1
ASSQEIGSLIGVNEQF
>TRBV7-2|.|TRBJ2-1
ASSFTAISYNEQF
>TRBV5-4|.|TRBJ2-4
ASSGGARGIQY
>TRBV28|TRBD1|TRBJ1-2
ASSLGQGAQGYT
>TRBV24-1|.|TRBJ1-2
ATSDFSTGSEGYT